Listed below are T cell receptor beta chains from one sample, sequenced in a study of T cell responses to AZD1222 COVID-19 vaccine. Generated by immunoSEQ multiplex PCR, the TCRdb table keeps only in-frame clones and is missing some. The sample has approximately 110,000 clones, roughly 85% seen once. Sequencing used peripheral blood, obtained 28 days after the second AZD1222 dose. The receptor source for this set is an adult who received the AZD1222 COVID-19 vaccine. CDR3s include the opening cysteine and the closing phenylalanine or tryptophan. The D gene is left open where the match is weak. The size entry is marked missing in some rows and otherwise reads once, few, many or a size class.

.	.	TRBV15	TRBJ1-1	CATSRGGGFSGNTEAFF
.	.	TRBV28	TRBJ2-1	CASVARGLGNNEQFF
TRBD2	.	TRBV2	TRBJ2-5	CASSPRAGGSETQYF
.	.	TRBV7-6	TRBJ2-7	CASSPRGIYEQYF
TRBD1	.	TRBV7-9	TRBJ2-7	CASSRTGRQSYEQYF
.	.	TRBV7-9	TRBJ1-2	CASSRLSGGYTF
.	.	TRBV20-1	TRBJ2-1	CSASRTGREQFF
TRBD2	once	TRBV29-1	TRBJ2-1	CSVGPPGGTTYNEQFF
.	.	TRBV2	TRBJ1-5	CASIGPGNQPQHF
.	.	TRBV2	TRBJ2-5	CASSKESGTQYF
.	.	TRBV28	TRBJ2-7	CASSIATPMYEQYF
.	.	TRBV28	TRBJ2-6	CASSLLTANSGANVLTF
.	.	TRBV28	TRBJ1-4	CASSFELGTFKLFF
.	.	TRBV10-3	TRBJ2-7	CAISEYRSSYEQYF
.	few	TRBV7-9	TRBJ1-2	CASSLAGAGIEGYTF
.	.	TRBV19	TRBJ1-3	CASSPPSLAGRGRGNTIYF
.	.	TRBV28	TRBJ1-2	CASSPTQHGYTF
.	.	TRBV5-1	TRBJ1-2	CASSGGEGVYGYTF
.	.	TRBV4-1	TRBJ1-6	CASSQDVPALTNSPLHF
.	.	TRBV19	TRBJ1-2	CASSIQAVNYGYTF
.	.	TRBV2	TRBJ2-3	CASSEQTTDTQYF
.	.	TRBV5-1	TRBJ2-2	CASSQRRAANTGELFF
TRBD1	.	TRBV25-1	TRBJ1-5	CASRGQVNQPQHF
.	few	TRBV2	TRBJ2-1	CASSPYNEQFF
TRBD1	.	TRBV18	TRBJ1-2	CASSLGDSGYGYTF
.	.	TRBV5-1	TRBJ1-2	CASSPGPTNGYTF
.	.	TRBV5-1	TRBJ1-1	CASSLGPGGEGTEAFF
.	.	TRBV30	TRBJ1-6	CAWSPGEGTPLHF